These T cell receptor beta chains were read from a single sample in a study of control samples from healthy donors and cancer patients. Data came from immunoSEQ multiplex PCR; TCRdb stores just in-frame clones and leaves some out. The repertoire consists of roughly 95,000 clones, with 80% to 90% occurring once and the leading ten covering 11% to 15%. The material sequenced was blood. These receptors were collected from a young man in good health. Both conserved end residues are part of each CDR3.

TRBV21-1,TRBJ1-1,CASSKETGGKHTEAFF
TRBV7-9,TRBJ2-7,CASSLRDRSSYEQYF
TRBV19,TRBJ2-1,CASSISSFGLAGDEQFF
TRBV29-1,TRBJ1-1,CSVVTDQFNTEAFF
TRBV5-4,TRBJ1-1,CASSLNKRAPELTEAFF
TRBV5-5,TRBJ2-2,CASSLVLTSGRPNTGELFF
TRBV18,TRBJ2-2,CASSPPAGNAGELFF
TRBV5-1,TRBJ2-2,CASSLIAGGPDGELFF
TRBV18,TRBJ2-1,CASSRWGRGSSYNEQFF
TRBV2,TRBJ1-6,CASSEGTGRNSPLHF
TRBV19,TRBJ2-5,CASSTYSGGNQETQYF
TRBV6-5,TRBJ2-7,CASSLPGLALNEQYF
TRBV19,TRBJ1-1,CASSPASANTEAFF
TRBV10-3,TRBJ2-5,CAISRGQGGETQYF
TRBV27,TRBJ2-7,CASRGAGANTYEQYF